This TCR beta chain was observed in a study of post-analysis software for immune sequencing data (dated by TCRdb to the mid-2010s). Regarding the research as a whole: Relapsing-remitting, secondary progressive and progressive-relapsing multiple sclerosis were recorded as disease courses, and subtype annotation was lacking for some patients. Patient repertoires were compared against roughly 11 previously published healthy control repertoires from donors aged roughly 6 to 28 years. A subset of samples was prepared in parallel using single-end sample barcoding, then pooled and co-amplified after Illumina adapter ligation.

The CDR3, from cysteine to phenylalanine, totals 14 residues. The kept DNA is CDR3 alone, 42 bases in frame from the first base. The germline V gene encodes CDR1 SGHRS and CDR2 YFSETQ. V sheds 7 bases and J sheds 2 bases, leaving 14 bases between their ends. Notes on this clonotype: Which antigen it targets is not known. Base qualities are not at hand, and no much larger clone is one base apart.

The library was prepared using PCR. Data came from an Illumina HiSeq 2500. Unique molecular identifiers were incorporated into TCR beta cDNA libraries to reduce PCR and sequencing biases. About 500,000 cDNA molecules were obtained for every 1 to 10 million input T cells, so each molecule roughly corresponded to one T cell. The same protocol used for the earlier healthy control dataset was applied to prepare and sequence the patient libraries. Samples belonging to the same batch were prepared together, multiplexed and sequenced on a shared HiSeq lane. Regarding the original processing steps: MIGEC was used to process the raw barcoded reads, and molecular identifier groups with only a single read were discarded before consensus assembly and CDR3 extraction. VDJtools was used for post-analysis of the clonotype tables, and diversity was normalized by down-sampling every dataset to the size of the smallest sample. Repertoire overlap clustering matched CDR3 amino acid but not nucleotide sequences to correct batch-related cross-sample contamination. Using fastp trimming at Q25 and MiXCR clonotype assembly, TCRdb reanalyzed the public sequencing data and kept in-frame beta chains. Rows are combined by CDR3 protein, so each entry shows the most common genes and DNA. TCRdb, not the authors, supplied the V and J calls. This sample holds roughly 410,000 distinct CDR3 sequences; 30% to 45% were observed only once. Jointly, the top ten make up about an eighth of the sample.

TCR beta repertoires were profiled from peripheral blood of under 15 young patients with multiple sclerosis to demonstrate the VDJtools post-analysis software. Multiple sclerosis patients were children and adolescents aged about 6 to 15 years. What the authors observed across the whole study: Significantly lower normalized Chao1 diversity was found in multiple sclerosis patients than in controls, suggesting substantial peripheral T-cell clonal expansion. When samples were clustered directly using the F measure, samples prepared in the same batch co-clustered strongly, which prompted a batch-effect correction. Patients showed significantly higher frequencies than controls for a few TRBV segments, among them TRBV5-6, TRBV5-1 and TRBV20-1. The control group was slightly older than the multiple sclerosis patient group.

The origin of this receptor is a girl under 18 with multiple sclerosis. Input material: blood. In this chain, TRBV5-1 is recombined with TRBJ2-3; tentative D gene TRBD2, with 7 bases matching. The nucleotides are TGCGCCAGCGGGAGAGGGGGGGCCACAGATACGCAGTATTTT. It encodes CASGRGGATDTQYF.